This T cell receptor (beta chain) came from a study of shared clonotypes between healthy human individuals. Remarks on this clone: The antigen remains undetermined.

Germline V gene sequence: CDR1 SGHTA, CDR2 FQGNSA. V lost 6 bases and J lost 4, with 10 bases in between. The CDR3 has 14 residues. Sequenced by immunoSEQ multiplex PCR; TCRdb stores in-frame clones only, minus some. The data contain more than 1.2 million clones, around 98.5% of them singletons. Study observations and caveats: It was only blood that was sampled, and tissue repertoires likely differ. Naive subsets generally had larger estimated richness than memory subsets.

This TCR came from a man aged 30-40 years in good health. This sequence joins TRBV7-2 and TRBJ2-6, with no clear D. The sample taken for sequencing was naive CD4+ T cells sorted from blood. Sample subset: CD45RA+ positively selected. The CDR3 region is CASSRVSGANVLTF. The CDR3 nucleotides read TGTGCCAGCAGTCGGGTATCCGGGGCCAACGTCCTGACTTTC.